These 21 T cell receptor beta chains share one sample of origin, sequenced in a study of CXCR3-negative and CXCR3-positive naive CD8 T cells. Preparation of TRB cDNA libraries relied on 5' RACE carrying UMI labels. TCRdb reanalyzed the 5' RACE reads and collapses them to one entry per CDR3 protein, without DNA. The sample's table shows roughly 24,000 distinct CDR3 sequences. Sample: naive CXCR3- CD8+ T cells from blood. Subset indicated: CD45RO-CCR7+CD27+CD95- naive CD8+ T cells lacking CXCR3 (TNR3-). These TCRs come from a human donor in good health. Some clones in this sample may be carry-over from other donors' samples.

The chain recombines TRBV6-5 with TRBJ2-7; TCRdb indicates TRBD1, and absent DNA this call remains unverified. There are 15 residues in the CDR3. Germline lookup yields CDR1 MNHEY and CDR2 SVGAGI. The CDR3 sequence is CASSRREGLDYEQYF.

This chain links TRBV7-2 with TRBJ1-2. In germline, CDR1 is SGHTA, CDR2 FQGNSA. The CDR3 has 16 residues. CDR3 residues: CASSPNAGGGYYGYTF.

The rearrangement links TRBV7-9 to TRBJ2-7; TCRdb indicates TRBD1, and absent DNA this call remains unverified. The germline V gene has CDR1 SEHNR and CDR2 FQNEAQ (reference sequence). CDR3 length: 12 amino acids. The CDR3 is CASRRGDYEQYF.

The rearrangement links TRBV12-3 or TRBV12-4 to TRBJ1-1; TCRdb proposes TRBD1, but this gene call is untestable without DNA. The CDR3 consists of 12 residues. The CDR3 reads CASTLGGTEAFF.

The CDR3 spells CASSPIGAYNEQFF. V is TRBV7-9 and J is TRBJ2-1; TCRdb indicates TRBD1, and absent DNA this call remains unverified. Germline values: CDR1 SEHNR, CDR2 FQNEAQ (reference sequence). The CDR3 extends over 14 amino acids.

By frequency, this clonotype registers medium-sized. The chain links TRBV13 to TRBJ2-5. CDR3 length: 13 residues. CDR1 is PRHDT, CDR2 FYEKMQ, per germline (reference sequence). CDR3 sequence reads: CASSRENGETQYF.

The chain combines TRBV7-8 with TRBJ2-2; TCRdb designates TRBD2, a call that cannot be tested without DNA. Germline V gives CDR1 SGHVS, CDR2 FQNEAQ. The CDR3 contains 15 residues. The CDR3 protein is CASSLVTSATGELLF.

J is TRBJ2-6 and V is TRBV7-6; without DNA, the TCRdb call of TRBD1 cannot be checked. The CDR3 is 18 amino acids. Germline values: CDR1 SGHVS, CDR2 FNYEAQ. CDR3 in amino acids: CASSLRQGADSGANVLTF.

J is TRBJ2-3 and V is TRBV7-3; TCRdb proposes TRBD1, but this gene call is untestable without DNA. Germline assignment: CDR1 SGHTA and CDR2 FQGTGA. CDR3 size: 16 residues. The CDR3 sequence: CASSSYTGGVADTQYF.

This clonotype ranks as medium-sized in terms of frequency. The chain links TRBV3-1 to TRBJ2-1; there is no DNA to check the TCRdb D call of TRBD2. Germline CDR1 is LGHDT and CDR2 is YNNKEL (reference sequence). The CDR3 totals 16 residues. CDR3 protein: CASSQGTSGIVFEQFF.

The genes are TRBV7-9 and TRBJ1-1; TCRdb names TRBD1, which stays unverified in the absence of DNA. CDR1 is SEHNR, CDR2 FQNEAQ, per germline (reference sequence). This CDR3 has 13 residues. The CDR3 protein is CASSFKGRTEAFF.

The CDR3 spells CASSSPGRLATDTQYF. The rearrangement uses TRBV13 and TRBJ2-3; TCRdb selects TRBD1, and the lack of DNA leaves this call unchecked. The CDR3 spans 16 residues. Germline CDR1 PRHDT, CDR2 FYEKMQ (reference sequence).

The chain employs TRBV3-1 and TRBJ2-5; TCRdb returns TRBD2, unconfirmable since there is no DNA. Per germline, CDR1 LGHDT and CDR2 YNNKEL (reference sequence). The CDR3 length is 16 residues. This CDR3 reads CASSQLRLAGMETQYF.

The chain links TRBV18 to TRBJ1-1. This CDR3 is built from 15 residues. Per the germline V gene, CDR1 is KGHSH and CDR2 is LQKENI. Here the CDR3 reads CASSPIGLENTEAFF.

The genes are TRBV13 and TRBJ2-5; as DNA is missing, the TRBD1 call by TCRdb cannot be tested. The germline V gene encodes CDR1 PRHDT and CDR2 FYEKMQ (reference sequence). This CDR3 is built from 16 residues. CDR3 region: CASSTRLDEGGETQYF.

The chain combines TRBV4-3 with TRBJ2-7; without DNA, the TCRdb call of TRBD1 cannot be checked. The CDR3 is 14 amino acids. Per germline, CDR1 LGHNA and CDR2 YSLEER. CDR3 region: CASSPGGWAYEQYF.

This chain links TRBV5-1 with TRBJ1-2. CDR3 length: 18 amino acids. The V gene's germline CDR1 is SGHRS and CDR2 YFSETQ. CDR3 sequence: CASSLEASSERGGYGYTF.

This clonotype is medium-sized by frequency. J is TRBJ2-1 and V is TRBV6-2 or TRBV6-3; TCRdb picks TRBD1, but there is no DNA to check that call. Germline CDR1 and CDR2: MNHEY and SVGEGT. CDR3 length equals 17 residues. The CDR3 loop reads CASSYISTGSFYNEQFF.

The rearrangement uses TRBV12-3 or TRBV12-4 and TRBJ2-5; TCRdb selects TRBD1, and the lack of DNA leaves this call unchecked. This CDR3 has 14 residues. CDR3 loop: CASSIAGGQETQYF.

The CDR3 is CSVRAAGVYEEGYTF. The chain combines TRBV29-1 with TRBJ1-2. The length of the CDR3 is 15 residues. Germline CDR1 reads SQVTM; CDR2 reads ANQGSEA.

This clonotype is labeled medium-sized (0.01 to 0.1%) based on frequency. The chain employs TRBV20-1 and TRBJ2-1; as DNA is missing, the TRBD2 call by TCRdb cannot be tested. In germline, CDR1 is DFQATT, CDR2 SNEGSKA (reference sequence). The length of the CDR3 is 15 residues. The chain's CDR3 is CSARDMGRESNEQFF.